These 22 T cell receptor beta chains were all obtained from the same sample, sequenced in a study of blood T cell repertoires in COVID-19. Repertoires were generated with immunoSEQ multiplex PCR, while TCRdb's copy carries only in-frame clones and drops some. The top ten clones hold 1% of a sample with approximately 300,000 clones, around 90% of them seen once. Sequencing input: peripheral blood. These TCRs come from a man between 45 and 60 years old with active or convalescent COVID-19.

The rearrangement uses TRBV5-1 and TRBJ2-6; D gene ambiguous. The CDR3 sequence is 13 residues long. Germline CDR1 is SGHRS and CDR2 is YFSETQ. V shed 7 bases and J shed 4 bases, with 9 bases lying between them. In DNA form, the CDR3 reads TGCGCCAGCGCCGTGGGCGGGGCCAACGTCCTGACTTTC. Translating gives CASAVGGANVLTF. Based on the CDR3 plus reference TRBV5-1 and TRBJ2-6, the full variable domain is KAGVTQTPRYLIKTRGQQVTLSCSPISGHRSVSWYQQTPGQGLQFLFEYFSETQRNKGNFPGRFSGRQFSNSRSEMNVSTLELGDSALYLCASAVGGANVLTFGAGSRLTVL.

V and J are TRBV5-1 and TRBJ1-4; the D gene is possibly TRBD1 (5 bases). In germline, CDR1 is SGHRS, CDR2 YFSETQ. Trimming shortened V by 0 bases and J by 8 bases, and 17 bases separated the two germline ends. CDR3 length: 16 residues. The CDR3 bases are TGCGCCAGCAGCTTGGGACAGACTACTCGGGGGGAAAAACTGTTTTTT. It codes for CASSLGQTTRGEKLFF.

DNA of the CDR3: TGTGCCACCAGTGCAGTCTATGAGCAGTTCTTC. Amino acid sequence: CATSAVYEQFF. V usage is TRBV24-1 and J usage is TRBJ2-1; no clear D gene. Germline CDR1 and CDR2: KGHDR and SFDVKD. The CDR3 is 11 residues long. Trimming took off 5 bases at V and 8 bases at J, with 6 bases between the two ends.

V usage is TRBV7-9 and J usage is TRBJ2-2; weak D call: TRBD2 (6 bases). CDR1 and CDR2 (germline): SEHNR, FQNEAQ (reference sequence). CDR3 length equals 16 residues. The V end was cut by 4 bases, the J end by 1 base, with 13 bases between. CDR3 residues: CASSSLLGGNTGELFF. The CDR3, as DNA: TGTGCCAGCAGCTCACTCTTGGGGGGGAACACCGGGGAGCTGTTTTTT.

The chain couples TRBV4-1 to TRBJ2-2, with 14 bases aligning to TRBD2. The CDR3 is 16 amino acids. Germline assignment: CDR1 MGHRA and CDR2 YSYEKL. Trimming removed 6 bases from V and 3 bases from J; junction bases left unmatched: 3. Here the CDR3 DNA reads TGCGCCAGCAGGGGACTAGCGGGAGAGGACACCGGGGAGCTGTTTTTT. Its protein is CASRGLAGEDTGELFF.

This clone is a singleton in its sample. The V and J genes are TRBV27 and TRBJ1-6; 7 bases are shared with TRBD1. The CDR3 runs to 18 residues. J lost 4 bases, V lost 6 bases, and 15 bases had no gene match. Germline CDR1 is MNHEY and CDR2 is SMNVEV (reference sequence). CDR3 region: CASSFLAPTGEYNSPLHF. The CDR3 region has the DNA TGTGCCAGCAGCTTTCTGGCACCCACAGGGGAGTATAATTCACCCCTCCACTTT.

This chain joins TRBV28 and TRBJ2-1; the D is unclear. V was cut by 2 bases and J by 4 bases, with 12 bases left in between. The CDR3 is 15 residues long. The germline V gene has CDR1 MDHEN and CDR2 SYDVKM. CDR3 in amino acids: CASSLPEQLYNEQFF. CDR3 in DNA: TGTGCCAGCAGTTTACCTGAACAGCTATACAATGAGCAGTTCTTC. The entire variable domain, with the rest obtained from reference TRBV28 and TRBJ2-1, is as follows: DVKVTQSSRYLVKRTGEKVFLECVQDMDHENMFWYRQDPGLGLRLIYFSYDVKMKEKGDIPEGYSVSREKKERFSLILESASTNQTSMYLCASSLPEQLYNEQFFGPGTRLTVL.

The rearrangement links TRBV2 to TRBJ1-5; 8 bases agree with TRBD1. Germline V CDR1 and CDR2: SNHLY, FYNNEI. The CDR3 has 15 residues. Germline trimming cut 7 bases from V and 5 bases from J; bases unmatched to any gene: 10. This CDR3 is CASKGPGGLDQPQHF. CDR3 sequence (DNA): TGTGCCAGCAAGGGGCCAGGGGGCTTAGATCAGCCCCAGCATTTT.

The chain is built from TRBV3-1 (or the pseudogene TRBV3-2) and TRBJ1-6; 10 positions match TRBD1. Germline assignment: CDR1 LGHDT and CDR2 YNNKEL (reference sequence). CDR3 length: 16 residues. The V and J ends lost 3 bases and 10 bases, in that order; junction bases with no gene match: 9. The CDR3 sequence is CASSQRQGASGSPLHF. The CDR3 DNA follows: TGTGCCAGCAGCCAGAGACAGGGGGCGTCGGGGTCACCCCTCCACTTT.

The V call is TRBV7-9, the J call TRBJ1-2, with D possibly matching TRBD1 (5 bases). CDR1 is SEHNR and CDR2 is FQNEAQ in the germline V gene (reference sequence). V shed 4 bases and J shed 0 bases, with 18 bases lying between them. CDR3 length equals 17 residues. The CDR3 here is CASSSPKDNTANYGYTF. CDR3 coding DNA: TGTGCCAGCAGCTCCCCAAAGGACAATACAGCTAACTATGGCTACACCTTC.

The chain is built from TRBV6-2 or TRBV6-3 and TRBJ1-2, with 9 nucleotides matching TRBD1. V shed 5 bases, J shed 0 bases, and the junction held 7 bases outside the gene matches. Germline V gives CDR1 MNHEY, CDR2 SVGEGT. This CDR3 has 16 residues. CDR3 residues: CASSNPTGGTNYGYTF. The CDR3 coding sequence is TGTGCCAGCAGTAACCCGACAGGGGGAACTAACTATGGCTACACCTTC.

The V and J genes are TRBV28 and TRBJ2-7; 9 positions match TRBD2. The germline V gene encodes CDR1 MDHEN and CDR2 SYDVKM. J lost 5 bases, V lost 6 bases, and 11 bases had no gene match. This CDR3 is built from 15 residues. The CDR3 protein is CASSSPGLASNEQYF. The CDR3 DNA is TGTGCCAGCAGCAGCCCGGGACTAGCTTCCAACGAGCAGTACTTC.

This chain uses TRBV7-2 with TRBJ2-1; TRBD2 aligns across 7 bases. The CDR3 has 16 residues. The V and J ends lost 4 bases and 0 bases, in that order; junction bases with no gene match: 6. From germline, CDR1 is SGHTA and CDR2 FQGNSA. The CDR3 coding sequence is TGTGCCAGCAGCTGGACGGGGGGTTACTCCTACAATGAGCAGTTCTTC. Amino acids: CASSWTGGYSYNEQFF.

This clone is a singleton in its sample. The rearrangement joins TRBV21-1 to TRBJ1-5. TRBV21-1 constitutes a pseudogene. The CDR3 runs 13 residues. CDR3 in amino acids: CASSKAGNQPQHF. The CDR3 nucleotides are TGTGCCAGCAGCAAGGCGGGGAATCAGCCCCAGCATTTT.

The chain links TRBV18 to TRBJ1-2; D is perhaps TRBD1 (5 bases). The CDR3 sequence is 13 residues long. V was pared by 2 bases and J by 4 bases, with 8 bases between. Looked up from germline, CDR1 is KGHSH and CDR2 is LQKENI. Here the CDR3 reads CASSPGGTYGYTF. Here the CDR3 DNA reads TGTGCCAGCTCACCAGGGGGGACCTATGGCTACACCTTC.

The rearrangement joins TRBV5-1 to TRBJ1-6, with TRBD1 identical over 9 bases. Per germline, CDR1 SGHRS and CDR2 YFSETQ. The CDR3 covers 15 residues. The V segment lost 0 bases and the J segment 10 bases; nucleotides outside the gene matches: 5. CDR3 DNA sequence: TGCGCCAGCAGCTTGGGGGGACAGGGTTTATCACCCCTCCACTTT. Translated, it gives CASSLGGQGLSPLHF.

In this sample, this clone turned up a few times. The DNA of the CDR3 is TGCGCCAGCAGCATACAGGGCCTCTCTGGAAACACCATATATTTT. This encodes CASSIQGLSGNTIYF. The chain recombines TRBV5-1 with TRBJ1-3; maybe TRBD1 (6 bases). V gave up 4 bases and J gave up 0 bases, with 11 bases separating them. The CDR3 sequence is 15 residues long. Per the germline V gene, CDR1 is SGHRS and CDR2 is YFSETQ.

The chain has TRBV19 and TRBJ2-6, with D tentatively TRBD1 (6 bases). V was trimmed by 7 bases and J by 0 bases, leaving 19 bases between them. Germline V gene sequence: CDR1 LNHDA, CDR2 SQIVND (reference sequence). The CDR3 sequence is 18 residues long. This CDR3 is CASKPYQGPSSGANVLTF. DNA for the CDR3: TGTGCCAGTAAACCGTATCAGGGGCCAAGCTCTGGGGCCAACGTCCTGACTTTC.

CDR3 nucleotide sequence: TGTGCCAGCAGCGTAGAACAGCGGGGGGGCCAATACAATGAGCAGTTCTTC. This gives the protein CASSVEQRGGQYNEQFF. V and J are TRBV9 and TRBJ2-1, with 10 positions matching TRBD2. Germline assignment: CDR1 SGDLS and CDR2 YYNGEE. CDR3 size: 17 residues. The V gene end was trimmed by 0 bases and the J gene end by 4 bases; junction bases not matched to a gene: 7.

The chain is built from TRBV28 and TRBJ2-2, with D possibly TRBD1 on 5 matching bases. V was shortened by 8 bases and J by 6 bases, with 16 bases between the two germline ends. CDR3 length: 14 residues. Germline CDR1 is MDHEN and CDR2 is SYDVKM. The CDR3 region has the DNA TGTGCCAGCCATTGGGGCAGGGCCGCCGGGGAGCTGTTTTTT. This translates into CASHWGRAAGELFF.

This clone was detected only a few times. This chain uses TRBV18 with TRBJ1-2; D possibly corresponds to TRBD1 (6 bases). This CDR3 has 15 amino acids. V was shortened by 6 bases and J by 6 bases, with 20 bases between the two germline ends. Germline V gene data show CDR1 as KGHSH and CDR2 as LQKENI. The CDR3 nucleotides are TGTGCCAGCTCCCTAGGCGGGGGGCATACAGATGGCTACACCTTC. It yields the protein CASSLGGGHTDGYTF.

CDR3 nucleotide sequence: TGTGCCAGTAGGGCCGGGACTAGCGGGAGGGCGGGGACCCAGTACTTC. It translates to CASRAGTSGRAGTQYF. The gene calls are TRBV19 and TRBJ2-5, with TRBD2 identical over 16 bases. The CDR3 is made up of 16 amino acids. Unmatched junction bases numbered 8, after V lost 6 bases and J lost 7 bases. Germline CDR1 and CDR2: LNHDA and SQIVND (reference sequence).